The 4 T cell receptor beta chains below all came from one sample that was sequenced in a study of regulatory T cells in long-lasting Graves disease. CDR3 regions were amplified by Arm-PCR using iRepertoire HTBI primers to build TCR beta libraries. One entry per CDR3 protein results from TCRdb running MiXCR on the multiplex PCR reads. The table shows 360,000 or so distinct CDR3 sequences, with about 12% occurring only once. Documented time point: newly diagnosed GD, antithyroid drugs for less than 3 months. From PBMCs, RNA was extracted and then used to make the TCR library. The data also belong to a second study, concerning T cells in Graves' hyperthyroidism and ophthalmopathy.

The sample consisted of peripheral blood mononuclear cells (PBMCs), taken at new diagnosis, from a patient treated with antithyroid drugs. These receptor sequences come from a young woman with Graves disease.

This chain joins TRBV5-1 and TRBJ1-1, with a tentative D call TRBD1 (5 bases). This CDR3 contains 15 residues. Trimming removed 0 bases from V and 6 bases from J, with 15 bases in between. Germline V gene data show CDR1 as SGHRS and CDR2 as YFSETQ. The CDR3 reads CASSLVTGRRPEAFF. CDR3 coding DNA: TGCGCCAGCAGCTTGGTTACAGGACGTCGACCTGAAGCTTTCTTT.

Many counts were recorded for this clonotype. This sequence joins TRBV11-2 and TRBJ1-1; D may be TRBD1 (5 bases). The length of the CDR3 is 16 residues. The germline V and J ends were trimmed by 2 bases and 4 bases, with 17 bases remaining between them. Germline lookup yields CDR1 SGHAT and CDR2 FQNNGV. CDR3 nucleotide sequence: TGTGCCAGCAGCTTAAGATCGACTATAAGGGGCACTGAAGCTTTCTTT. Translated, it gives CASSLRSTIRGTEAFF. The whole variable domain, filled in from reference TRBV11-2 and TRBJ1-1, reads EAGVAQSPRYKIIEKRQSVAFWCNPISGHATLYWYQQILGQGPKLLIQFQNNGVVDDSQLPKDRFSAERLKGVDSTLKIQPAKLEDSAVYLCASSLRSTIRGTEAFFGQGTRLTVV.

This clonotype was seen more than once but under ten times. This chain uses TRBV6-1 with TRBJ2-2, with D possibly being TRBD2 (6 bases). V lost 10 bases and J 5 bases, leaving 14 bases between the germline ends. This CDR3 comprises 13 residues. The germline V gene has CDR1 MNHNS and CDR2 SASEGT. CDR3 amino acids: CATLAQPTGELFF. Here the CDR3 DNA reads TGTGCCACCCTAGCGCAACCAACCGGGGAGCTGTTTTTT.

Ten or more counts support this clonotype. J is TRBJ2-1 and V is TRBV7-9; 10 nucleotides line up with TRBD2. The germline V gene has CDR1 SEHNR and CDR2 FQNEAQ (reference sequence). There are 16 residues in the CDR3. Losses at the gene ends were 2 bases for V and 5 bases for J; bases not matched to a gene: 6. CDR3: CASSLSFLAGDNEQFF. Here the CDR3 DNA reads TGTGCCAGCAGCTTAAGTTTCCTAGCGGGGGACAATGAGCAGTTCTTC.